This passage covers 9 T cell receptor beta chains from one sample sequenced in a study of molecular identifiers for immune sequencing clone quantification. TCRdb recomputed calls from the PCR reads with MiXCR, one row per CDR3 protein. Of 79,000 or so distinct CDR3 sequences listed, nearly 25% are singletons. Input material: naive CD8+ T cells from blood, with Jurkat cell RNA spiked in. The subset was: FACS-sorted CD8+CD4-CCR7+CD45RA+ naive T cells. All receptors derive from a human donor in good health. Some libraries in this study had Jurkat cell RNA spiked in.

Notes on this clonotype: Since a much larger clone is just one base distant, this may be a read error. The chain is built from TRBV29-1 and TRBJ2-2; D gene uncertain. This CDR3 is 10 amino acids long. CDR1 is SQVTM, CDR2 ANQGSEA, per germline. The V and J ends lost 5 bases and 8 bases respectively, with 6 bases between them. The CDR3 sequence: CSVRLGELFF. DNA of the CDR3: TGCAGCGTTAGATTAGGGGAGCTGTTTTTT.

The sample holds many counts of this clonotype. This sequence joins TRBV9 and TRBJ2-2, with 10 nucleotides matching TRBD2. This CDR3 contains 15 residues. Germline trimming cut 1 base from V and 6 bases from J; bases unmatched to any gene: 3. The germline V gene encodes CDR1 SGDLS and CDR2 YYNGEE. In DNA form, the CDR3 reads TGTGCCAGCAGCGTAAAGGGACTAGCGCCCGGGGAGCTGTTTTTT. This translates into CASSVKGLAPGELFF.

The rearrangement uses TRBV27 and TRBJ2-2, with 7 bases lining up with TRBD1. Germline lookup yields CDR1 MNHEY and CDR2 SMNVEV (reference sequence). Trimming took 4 bases from V and 0 from J; bases not matched to a gene: 11. CDR3 length equals 18 residues. CDR3 nucleotides: TGTGCCAGCAGTTATACGGGACAGACCTCCGCGAACACCGGGGAGCTGTTTTTT. As protein: CASSYTGQTSANTGELFF.

This clonotype was detected only a few times. This sequence joins TRBV19 and TRBJ2-5; D perhaps matches TRBD2 (6 bases). This CDR3 is 14 amino acids long. The V gene lost 2 bases and the J gene lost 4 bases, with 11 bases spanning the gap. Germline values: CDR1 LNHDA, CDR2 SQIVND (reference sequence). CDR3 nucleotide sequence: TGTGCCAGTAGTATACTCGGGGGAATAGAGACCCAGTACTTC. Translated: CASSILGGIETQYF.

This clonotype appeared a few times. The rearrangement links TRBV7-2 to TRBJ1-1; D not resolved. The germline gives CDR1 SGHTA, CDR2 FQGNSA. The CDR3 covers 15 residues. Deletions cut 1 base from V and 2 bases from J, with 11 bases between. This CDR3 reads CASSLDLGPNTEAFF. CDR3 bases: TGTGCCAGCAGCTTAGATTTGGGCCCTAACACTGAAGCTTTCTTT.

This clonotype occurred many times. The chain carries TRBV18 and TRBJ1-1; D is uncertain. CDR1 and CDR2 (germline): KGHSH, LQKENI. V was trimmed by 0 bases and J by 2 bases, leaving 4 bases between them. The CDR3 has 13 amino acids. The DNA of the CDR3 is TGTGCCAGCTCACCACCGGGAAACACTGAAGCTTTCTTT. Its protein is CASSPPGNTEAFF.

In its sample, this clonotype was seen many times. The chain combines TRBV9 with TRBJ2-2; D is undetermined. Germline CDR1 and CDR2: SGDLS and YYNGEE. This CDR3 is built from 16 residues. V lost 0 bases, J lost 0 bases, and 9 bases lay in between. The CDR3 spells CASSVGPGSNTGELFF. In DNA, the CDR3 is TGTGCCAGCAGCGTAGGACCAGGCTCGAACACCGGGGAGCTGTTTTTT.

This clonotype was counted a few times. The chain joins TRBV4-3 to TRBJ2-5; no clear D gene. Per germline, CDR1 LGHNA and CDR2 YSLEER. The CDR3 is made up of 15 amino acids. The ends were cut back, 0 bases at V and 1 base at J, with 9 bases in the middle. The CDR3 spells CASSQDIGFQETQYF. CDR3 nucleotides: TGCGCCAGCAGCCAAGATATCGGTTTCCAAGAGACCCAGTACTTC.

This clonotype has more than one count but fewer than ten. The chain has TRBV7-6 and TRBJ2-3, with 7 bases that match TRBD2. Germline CDR1 reads SGHVS; CDR2 reads FNYEAQ. V shed 5 bases, J shed 4 bases, and the junction held 3 bases outside the gene matches. CDR3 length equals 13 residues. The CDR3 is CASSDTSADTQYF. DNA of the CDR3: TGTGCCAGCAGCGACACTAGCGCAGATACGCAGTATTTT.